This TCR beta chain was retrieved from a study of OX40 agonist ivuxolimab in advanced cancers. Turning to the study itself: Patients were roughly 87% male with ages roughly 23 to 79, mean about 54. Study results and caveats: The investigators did not determine what antigen specificity the expanded peripheral T cells had. In a subset of nonresponders, normalized T-cell clonal expansion was also low.

The repertoire was sequenced with immunoSEQ multiplex PCR; TCRdb's copy has only in-frame clones and lacks some. Altogether some 77,000 clones are present, about 93% being singletons, with the ten largest covering about 0.32%. Of note for this clone: Its specificity is not known.

The CDR3 length is 16 residues. Germline V lookup: CDR1 SGHRS, CDR2 YFSETQ. V gave up 2 bases and J gave up 1 base; unmatched junction bases: 7. Blood got drawn at baseline, again on cycle 4 day 1, and then on cycle 7 day 1. The specimen comprised CD4+ or CD8+ T cells sorted from blood, sampled in a trial of the OX40 agonist ivuxolimab. The chain recombines TRBV5-1 with TRBJ2-3; 7 positions agree with TRBD1. The origin of this receptor is an adult with an advanced solid tumor such as melanoma, head and neck, liver or kidney cancer. CDR3 sequence: CASSFSRTGRTDTQYF. The CDR3 DNA sequence: TGCGCCAGCAGCTTTTCTCGGACAGGCCGCACAGATACGCAGTATTTT.